A single TCR beta chain is shown here with its context. Authors' processing steps: Amplification of reference gene primers was used by the study to estimate nucleated cell counts. Clones were read by immunoSEQ multiplex PCR, and TCRdb kept only the in-frame ones, dropping some. The DNA was the basis for D and trimming; V, J and clone size are from that table. Among about 50,000 clones listed, 81% were seen once. In Seattle, patients joined the study during active infection and were tracked longitudinally. This specimen comes from a study of blood T cell repertoires in COVID-19. Study-wide background: Samples taken during acute and convalescent COVID-19 were collected in the United States, Italy and Spain. PBMCs, B-cell-depleted T cells, or T cells were the source of the cDNA or gDNA that made up the material.

Germline-derived CDR1 and CDR2 are SGHRS and YFSETQ. The CDR3 spans 15 residues. V dropped 7 bases and J dropped 1 base, with 16 bases sitting between them. The TCR was taken from a woman older than 75 with COVID-19, enrolled during active disease. V is TRBV5-1 and J is TRBJ2-3, with D maybe TRBD2 (5 bases). The sample comprised peripheral blood. In nucleotides, the CDR3 is TGCGCCAGCCACCAAGCCGGGGTGGGCACAGATACGCAGTATTTT. It yields the protein CASHQAGVGTDTQYF. Supplemented by reference TRBV5-1 and TRBJ2-3, the full variable domain reads KAGVTQTPRYLIKTRGQQVTLSCSPISGHRSVSWYQQTPGQGLQFLFEYFSETQRNKGNFPGRFSGRQFSNSRSEMNVSTLELGDSALYLCASHQAGVGTDTQYFGPGTRLTVL.